The following is a TCR beta chain sequence with its context. The sample comes from a study of blood T cell repertoires in COVID-19. The CDR3 has 13 residues. Germline loops: CDR1 MNHEY, CDR2 SVGAGI. With 2 bases removed from V and 2 bases from J, the gap between germline ends came to 6 bases. Profiling relied on immunoSEQ multiplex PCR, and the TCRdb table lists in-frame clones only, not all of them. The sample yields tens of thousands of clones, approximately 88% seen once. This clonotype originated in a woman in her 70s with acute or convalescent COVID-19. V gene TRBV6-5 combines with J gene TRBJ1-1; D is unclear. Sequencing was performed on peripheral blood. CDR3 bases: TGTGCCAGCAGTTACCAGTCTAACACTGAAGCTTTCTTT. It encodes CASSYQSNTEAFF.